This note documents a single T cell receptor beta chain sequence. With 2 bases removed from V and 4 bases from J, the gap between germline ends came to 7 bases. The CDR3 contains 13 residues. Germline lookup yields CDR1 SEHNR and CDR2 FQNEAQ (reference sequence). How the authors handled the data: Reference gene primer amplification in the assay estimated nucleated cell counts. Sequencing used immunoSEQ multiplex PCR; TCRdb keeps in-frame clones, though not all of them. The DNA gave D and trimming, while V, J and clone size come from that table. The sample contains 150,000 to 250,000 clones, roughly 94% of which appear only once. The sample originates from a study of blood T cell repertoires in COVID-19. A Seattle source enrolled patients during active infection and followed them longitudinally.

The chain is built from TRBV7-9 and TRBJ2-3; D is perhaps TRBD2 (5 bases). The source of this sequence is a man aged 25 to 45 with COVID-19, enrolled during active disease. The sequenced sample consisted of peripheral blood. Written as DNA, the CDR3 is TGTGCCAGCAGCTTACCGGGGTCAGATACGCAGTATTTT. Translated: CASSLPGSDTQYF.